This passage covers 10 T cell receptor beta chains from one sample sequenced in a study of beta chain features in type 1 diabetes. Of the isolated RNA, all was reverse transcribed, and so the sequenced material was expressed TCRB transcripts. Sequencing was performed with immunoSEQ multiplex PCR; in TCRdb, only in-frame clones are kept and a portion is missing. The sample records hundreds of thousands of clones, about 16% being singletons. Specimen: naive CD4+ T cells from blood. Receptor source: a man between 18 and 35 years old in good health.

This rearrangement joins TRBV9 to TRBJ1-2; D gene unclear. Germline CDR1 is SGDLS and CDR2 is YYNGEE. V was pared by 0 bases and J by 0 bases, with 12 bases between. The CDR3 runs 16 residues. The CDR3 region has the DNA TGTGCCAGCAGCGTAGCACCCCACTCGACTAACTATGGCTACACCTTC. Protein sequence: CASSVAPHSTNYGYTF.

The rearrangement links TRBV5-1 to TRBJ1-2; D may be TRBD1 (6 bases). Germline V gene data show CDR1 as SGHRS and CDR2 as YFSETQ. V was clipped by 0 bases and J by 6 bases, with 12 bases between them. The CDR3 is made up of 14 amino acids. The CDR3 bases are TGCGCCAGCAGCTTGGAACAGGGTAATAATGGCTACACCTTC. As protein: CASSLEQGNNGYTF.

This clone has more than one count but fewer than ten. V and J are TRBV9 and TRBJ1-6, with TRBD1 identical over 7 bases. Per germline, CDR1 SGDLS and CDR2 YYNGEE. The CDR3 runs 16 residues. Unmatched junction bases numbered 7, after V lost 0 bases and J lost 7 bases. CDR3 DNA: TGTGCCAGCAGCGTAGCCGGACAGGCTCTAAATTCACCCCTCCACTTT. Translation: CASSVAGQALNSPLHF.

The chain is built from TRBV25-1 and TRBJ2-3, with no clear D. Germline loops: CDR1 MGHDK, CDR2 SYGVNS. Trimming took 1 base from V and 0 from J, leaving 14 bases between them. The CDR3 spans 17 residues. The CDR3 DNA follows: TGTGCCAGCAGTGAATCGAAGTGGCAGCTTAGCACAGATACGCAGTATTTT. Residues: CASSESKWQLSTDTQYF. Combining the CDR3 with reference TRBV25-1 and TRBJ2-3 gives the whole variable domain EADIYQTPRYLVIGTGKKITLECSQTMGHDKMYWYQQDPGMELHLIHYSYGVNSTEKGDLSSESTVSRIRTEHFPLTLESARPSHTSQYLCASSESKWQLSTDTQYFGPGTRLTVL.

This clone was detected only once. CDR3 protein: CASSLMGAGNSPLHF. The CDR3 DNA reads as TGCGCCAGCAGCTTGATGGGGGCTGGTAATTCACCCCTCCACTTT. The chain employs TRBV5-1 and TRBJ1-6; D is perhaps TRBD1 (6 bases). The CDR3 contains 15 residues. From germline, CDR1 is SGHRS and CDR2 YFSETQ. V was pared by 1 base and J by 6 bases, with 11 bases between.

The J gene is TRBJ1-5, the V gene TRBV9; D may be TRBD1 (6 bases). V lost 4 bases, J lost 7 bases, and 9 bases lay in between. Germline CDR1 SGDLS, CDR2 YYNGEE. This CDR3 is built from 12 residues. DNA for the CDR3: TGTGCCAGCAGCAGGGGGGTCCAGCCCCAGCATTTT. It codes for CASSRGVQPQHF.

This clone came up a few times. V and J are TRBV6-5 and TRBJ1-6, with a tentative D call TRBD1 (5 bases). The V end was cut by 3 bases, the J end by 9 bases, with 15 bases between. CDR3 length: 15 amino acids. Germline assignment: CDR1 MNHEY and CDR2 SVGAGI. CDR3 in amino acids: CASSYGRVGGSPLHF. The CDR3 coding sequence is TGTGCCAGCAGTTATGGCAGGGTAGGCGGTTCACCCCTCCACTTT.

About this clone itself: Other DNA sequences in this specimen translate into the identical CDR3. The CDR3: CASSLQGLGYTF. The CDR3 region has the DNA TGTGCCAGCAGCTTACAGGGGCTTGGCTACACCTTC. This chain links TRBV7-9 with TRBJ1-2; possible D gene TRBD1, 6 bases. Germline V gene data show CDR1 as SEHNR and CDR2 as FQNEAQ (reference sequence). The CDR3 length is 12 residues. V lost 2 bases and J 7 bases, leaving 8 bases between the germline ends.

The genes are TRBV7-9 and TRBJ2-3; 12 positions match TRBD2. The CDR3 is 19 residues long. V gave up 5 bases and J gave up 8 bases; unmatched junction bases: 20. Germline-derived CDR1 and CDR2 are SEHNR and FQNEAQ (reference sequence). In DNA form, the CDR3 reads TGTGCCAGCAGCCGTAGTTCCACGCTAGCGGGAGGGCCGTGGGTTACGCAGTATTTT. This sequence encodes CASSRSSTLAGGPWVTQYF.

This clone was detected only a few times. This chain connects TRBV4-3 to TRBJ1-2, with TRBD1 matching 11 bases. Germline assignment: CDR1 LGHNA and CDR2 YSLEER. J gave up 7 bases and V 4 bases, and 11 bases lay outside the gene matches. The CDR3 is made up of 16 amino acids. CDR3 protein: CASSLARTGGAGGYTF. CDR3 bases: TGCGCCAGCAGCCTTGCCCGGACAGGGGGCGCGGGTGGCTACACCTTC.